The 23 T cell receptor beta chains given below trace back to one sample, sequenced in a study of vaccination and CD4 T cells after COVID-19 (dated by TCRdb to 2021 to 2024). This sample's time point label indicates: late sampling 161 to 241 days after vaccination in a few convalescent patients. The treatment or condition label here, explained by the study, means: approximately nine-day PBMC culture with coronavirus spike peptide pools or control peptides (ViraFEST assay). Libraries were constructed by PCR. For sequencing, an Illumina iSeq 100 was employed. TCR sequencing of DNA from cultured CD4+ T cells used the Oncomine TCR Beta short-read assay at the Johns Hopkins FTIC core. The public reads were reanalyzed by TCRdb: fastp trimming at Q25, MiXCR alignment, in-frame beta chains only. Rows are unified per CDR3 protein, each entry keeping the most common DNA and genes. Here the sample has around 15,000 distinct CDR3 sequences; approximately 56% occur a single time. About a sixth of the sample goes to the ten largest clones.

These TCRs are of unknown antigen specificity. The material sequenced was CD4+ T cells from blood, cultured in vitro, taken about 7 months after SARS-CoV-2 vaccination. The receptors stem from a human donor who had recovered from COVID-19.

CDR3 nucleotide sequence: TGTGCCATCCGACAGGGTGGCCCTTATGGCTACACCTTC. This encodes CAIRQGGPYGYTF. The chain couples TRBV10-3 to TRBJ1-2; 7 bases match TRBD1. The CDR3 is 13 residues long. V was pared by 8 bases and J by 5 bases, with 8 bases of the junction left unmatched. Germline values: CDR1 ENHRY, CDR2 SYGVKD.

The CDR3 spells CASSARLAPSQETQYF. The CDR3 bases are TGCGCCAGCAGCGCCCGACTAGCCCCAAGCCAAGAGACCCAGTACTTC. This chain links TRBV4-1 with TRBJ2-5; 7 nucleotides align to TRBD2. Germline values: CDR1 MGHRA, CDR2 YSYEKL. CDR3 length: 16 residues. Trimming cost V 5 bases and J 1 base; bases outside gene matches: 10.

This clonotype was seen a few times. This chain connects TRBV7-6 to TRBJ1-6; D is perhaps TRBD1 (6 bases). The CDR3 has 16 amino acids. Germline CDR1 is SGHVS and CDR2 is FNYEAQ. V gave up 5 bases and J gave up 7 bases, with 18 bases separating them. CDR3 loop: CASSRWTTGQNSPLHF. CDR3 DNA sequence: TGTGCCAGCAGCCGCTGGACCACAGGACAGAATTCACCCCTCCACTTT.

This clonotype was picked up a small number of times. The rearrangement joins TRBV7-2 to TRBJ1-5, with a weak D call TRBD1 (5 bases). Germline CDR1 SGHTA, CDR2 FQGNSA. The CDR3 covers 15 residues. Deletions cut 0 bases from V and 6 bases from J, with 12 bases between. The DNA for the CDR3 is TGTGCCAGCAGCTTAGCTAGGGGAGGGTTTCAGCCCCAGCATTTT. Its protein product is CASSLARGGFQPQHF.

The V call is TRBV20-1, the J call TRBJ2-7; D is unresolved. This CDR3 comprises 11 residues. V dropped 3 bases and J dropped 6 bases, with 9 bases sitting between them. The germline CDR1 and CDR2 sequences are DFQATT and SNEGSKA (reference sequence). DNA for the CDR3: TGCAGTGCTAGTGCCCCCGCCGAGCAGTACTTC. It is translated as CSASAPAEQYF.

The V call is TRBV20-1, the J call TRBJ2-5, with 9 positions matching TRBD1. V lost 4 bases and J lost 1; bases outside the gene matches: 4. CDR3 length: 14 amino acids. The germline gives CDR1 DFQATT, CDR2 SNEGSKA (reference sequence). In nucleotides, the CDR3 is TGCAGTGCTAACAGGGGGCGCCCCCAAGAGACCCAGTACTTC. It yields the protein CSANRGRPQETQYF.

This clonotype occurred a few times. The chain combines TRBV6-1 with TRBJ1-2, with D hard to call. The length of the CDR3 is 13 residues. Germline CDR1 and CDR2: MNHNS and SASEGT. The germline V and J ends were trimmed by 2 bases and 4 bases, with 8 bases remaining between them. The CDR3 DNA reads TGTGCCAGCAGTGAACGGGCAGTCTATGGCTACACCTTC. This sequence encodes CASSERAVYGYTF.

This CDR3 reads CSARDLPGATFF. CDR3 in DNA: TGCAGTGCTAGAGATCTGCCAGGGGCGACTTTCTTT. This chain connects TRBV20-1 to TRBJ1-1; D is possibly TRBD1 (6 bases). V was pared by 0 bases and J by 12 bases, with 14 bases between. The CDR3 is 12 amino acids. Germline CDR1 is DFQATT and CDR2 is SNEGSKA (reference sequence).

The chain uses TRBV6-1 and TRBJ1-2; TRBD1 might be the D (5 bases). The CDR3 is 12 residues long. The V gene's germline CDR1 is MNHNS and CDR2 SASEGT. V lost 8 bases and J lost 4, with 11 bases in between. Here the CDR3 DNA reads TGTGCCAGCTCACAGACAGTCTATGGCTACACCTTC. Translation gives CASSQTVYGYTF.

In this sample, this clonotype turned up a few times. V and J are TRBV20-1 and TRBJ1-2; 9 nucleotides align to TRBD1. Trimming cost V 0 bases and J 7 bases; bases outside gene matches: 15. Per germline, CDR1 DFQATT and CDR2 SNEGSKA (reference sequence). The CDR3 extends over 17 amino acids. This CDR3 reads CSARDPLRTGAPGGYTF. CDR3 DNA sequence: TGCAGTGCTAGAGACCCTTTAAGGACAGGGGCGCCAGGTGGCTACACCTTC.

This clonotype appeared a few times. J is TRBJ2-5 and V is TRBV5-6; the D gene is possibly TRBD1 (6 bases). The V end was cut by 4 bases, the J end by 7 bases, with 17 bases between. The CDR3 is made up of 14 amino acids. Germline CDR1 and CDR2: SGHDT and YYEEEE. The CDR3 bases are TGTGCCAGCAGCCCGTGGGACACCTTGGTGACCCAGTACTTC. The encoded protein is CASSPWDTLVTQYF.

The chain has TRBV21-1 and TRBJ1-1. TRBV21-1 is a known pseudogene. This CDR3 has 12 amino acids. The CDR3, as DNA: TGTGCCAGCAGCAAATTAGCCACTGAAGCTTTCTTT. It is translated as CASSKLATEAFF.

The chain recombines TRBV19 with TRBJ1-1; D remains ambiguous. The CDR3 length is 13 residues. Germline V lookup: CDR1 LNHDA, CDR2 SQIVND (reference sequence). With 5 bases removed from V and 1 base from J, the gap between germline ends came to 8 bases. CDR3 nucleotides: TGTGCCAGTAGTTTCGAAAGGAACACTGAAGCTTTCTTT. Encoded protein: CASSFERNTEAFF.

The rearrangement joins TRBV7-9 to TRBJ1-1; 7 nucleotides match TRBD1. Germline V gives CDR1 SEHNR, CDR2 FQNEAQ (reference sequence). CDR3 length equals 18 residues. The trim removed 3 bases at V and 1 base at J, leaving 14 bases unmatched. The CDR3 region has the DNA TGTGCCAGCAGCTTCCCCCTGGCAGGGGGGTTGGGGAACACTGAAGCTTTCTTT. This translates into CASSFPLAGGLGNTEAFF.

The genes are TRBV4-1 and TRBJ1-2; D uncertain. V dropped 0 bases and J dropped 4 bases, with 9 bases sitting between them. The V gene's germline CDR1 is MGHRA and CDR2 YSYEKL. The CDR3 runs 14 residues. As DNA, the CDR3 is TGCGCCAGCAGCCAAGATTCCAGCCGCTATGGCTACACCTTC. This translates into CASSQDSSRYGYTF.

The chain couples TRBV15 to TRBJ2-1; D gene ambiguous. The length of the CDR3 is 15 residues. In germline, CDR1 is LNHNV, CDR2 YYDKDF (reference sequence). Trimming cost V 4 bases and J 0 bases, with 10 bases left between them. The CDR3: CATSMRLSSYNEQFF. The CDR3 DNA reads TGTGCCACCAGCATGAGGTTGAGCTCCTACAATGAGCAGTTCTTC.

This clonotype came up a few times. This chain connects TRBV20-1 to TRBJ1-5; D might be TRBD1 (6 bases). Germline CDR1 and CDR2: DFQATT and SNEGSKA (reference sequence). The V end was cut by 7 bases, the J end by 5 bases, with 18 bases between. This CDR3 spans 14 amino acids. The CDR3 loop reads CSVSRSGADQPQHF. The CDR3 DNA is TGCAGTGTCAGTAGGTCAGGGGCCGATCAGCCCCAGCATTTT.

The V call is TRBV7-3, the J call TRBJ2-3; 8 positions match TRBD2. The CDR3 totals 18 residues. Germline-derived CDR1 and CDR2 are SGHTA and FQGTGA. The J segment lost 2 bases and the V segment lost 3 bases, leaving 13 bases of the junction unmatched. The CDR3 spells CASSLGDDAGGITDTQYF. CDR3 bases: TGTGCCAGCAGCTTGGGCGATGATGCGGGGGGAATCACAGATACGCAGTATTTT.

CDR3 coding DNA: TGTGCCAGCTCATCAGGACAGGGACGCACTGAAGCTTTCTTT. Translated: CASSSGQGRTEAFF. V is TRBV18 and J is TRBJ1-1; 8 bases map to TRBD1. The CDR3 consists of 14 residues. J lost 4 bases, V lost 5 bases, and 6 bases had no gene match. Germline lookup yields CDR1 KGHSH and CDR2 LQKENI.

This chain links TRBV6-2 or TRBV6-3 with TRBJ2-7, with 8 nucleotides matching TRBD1. Germline loops: CDR1 MNHEY, CDR2 SVGEGT. The J segment lost 0 bases and the V segment lost 6 bases, leaving 7 bases of the junction unmatched. The CDR3 totals 15 residues. The CDR3 spells CASRSGQAASYEQYF. The CDR3 nucleotides read TGTGCCAGCAGGTCGGGACAGGCTGCCTCCTACGAGCAGTACTTC.

This clonotype was seen once. The chain joins TRBV6-5 to TRBJ2-3, with no clear D. V was shortened by 2 bases and J by 1 base, with 10 bases between the two germline ends. Germline values: CDR1 MNHEY, CDR2 SVGAGI. The CDR3 covers 15 residues. The CDR3 coding sequence is TGTGCCAGCAGTTACAGGCCAGCTGGCACAGATACGCAGTATTTT. Amino acid sequence: CASSYRPAGTDTQYF.

The rearrangement links TRBV6-2 or TRBV6-3 to TRBJ2-7; D unclear. Trimming stripped 4 bases from V and 6 bases from J, with 10 bases between. Per the germline V gene, CDR1 is MNHEY and CDR2 is SVGEGT. The CDR3 consists of 12 residues. CDR3: CASSSGSGEQYF. For the CDR3, the DNA is TGTGCCAGCAGTTCTGGGTCGGGCGAGCAGTACTTC.

The CDR3: CASSLAGVGANVLTF. Here the CDR3 DNA reads TGTGCCAGCAGCTTAGCAGGGGTTGGGGCCAACGTCCTGACTTTC. The rearrangement joins TRBV11-1 to TRBJ2-6, with a possible D match to TRBD1 (5 bases). Trimming shortened V by 0 bases and J by 3 bases, and 6 bases separated the two germline ends. CDR1 and CDR2 (germline): SGHAT, FQDESV (reference sequence). There are 15 residues in the CDR3. The full variable domain, with the rest looked up from reference TRBV11-1 and TRBJ2-6, is EAEVAQSPRYKITEKSQAVAFWCDPISGHATLYWYRQILGQGPELLVQFQDESVVDDSQLPKDRFSAERLKGVDSTLKIQPAELGDSAMYLCASSLAGVGANVLTFGAGSRLTVL.